The 15 T cell receptor beta chains reported below all come from one sample, sequenced in a study of identical twins. TCRdb called the 5' RACE reads again in MiXCR, with one record for every CDR3 protein. The table shows 700,000 or so distinct CDR3 sequences, with 21% occurring only once. These data were likewise used in another study, on T cells expressing NK-cell markers.

The sample taken for sequencing was PBMCs. The receptors come from a woman aged 18-30 years in good health.

This chain uses TRBV29-1 with TRBJ2-1, with D perhaps matching TRBD2 (7 bases). Trimming left V 7 bases short and J 10 bases short, with 17 bases between. Germline assignment: CDR1 SQVTM and CDR2 ANQGSEA. The CDR3 is made up of 12 amino acids. CDR3 amino acids: CSGRGGKREQFF. The CDR3 DNA is TGCAGCGGGAGGGGGGGGAAGCGCGAGCAGTTCTTC.

The gene calls are TRBV7-8 and TRBJ2-1; perhaps D is TRBD1 or TRBD2 (5 bases each). From germline, CDR1 is SGHVS and CDR2 FQNEAQ. The CDR3 consists of 14 residues. Between the trimmed V and J ends, which lost 5 bases and 6 bases, there was a span of 14 bases. CDR3 region: CASSPRDGLNEQFF. The CDR3 nucleotides are TGTGCCAGCAGCCCCAGGGACGGTCTCAATGAGCAGTTCTTC.

The rearrangement links TRBV2 to TRBJ2-3; 9 nucleotides match TRBD2. With 6 bases clipped from V and 1 base from J, the junction kept 2 bases outside the gene matches. Germline CDR1 SNHLY, CDR2 FYNNEI. The CDR3 has 14 amino acids. The CDR3 protein is CASRGLARTDTQYF. CDR3 nucleotide sequence: TGTGCCAGCAGGGGACTAGCTCGCACAGATACGCAGTATTTT.

The chain couples TRBV29-1 to TRBJ2-7; the D gene is possibly TRBD1 (7 bases). The CDR3 is made up of 13 amino acids. V was shortened by 5 bases and J by 5 bases, with 16 bases between the two germline ends. Per germline, CDR1 SQVTM and CDR2 ANQGSEA. The chain's CDR3 is CSVSGAGGDEQYF. The CDR3, as DNA: TGCAGCGTTTCGGGGGCAGGGGGAGACGAGCAGTACTTC.

The J gene is TRBJ2-7, the V gene TRBV9; D is undetermined. The V and J ends lost 0 bases and 7 bases respectively, with 8 bases between them. Germline CDR1 is SGDLS and CDR2 is YYNGEE. The CDR3 spans 12 residues. The CDR3 here is CASSVGLEEQYF. The CDR3 coding sequence is TGTGCCAGCAGCGTAGGGCTTGAAGAGCAGTACTTC.

V and J are TRBV6-5 and TRBJ1-2; 8 bases fit TRBD1. Germline trimming cut 2 bases from V and 2 bases from J; bases unmatched to any gene: 10. CDR1 is MNHEY and CDR2 is SVGAGI in the germline V gene. The CDR3 sequence is 17 residues long. The CDR3 region has the DNA TGTGCCAGCAGTTACCTCTCACAGGGGGTGCGAAACTATGGCTACACCTTC. Amino acid sequence: CASSYLSQGVRNYGYTF.

This chain joins TRBV7-8 and TRBJ2-7; D could derive from TRBD1 or TRBD2 (5 bases each). V lost 5 bases to trimming and J lost 0 bases, with 11 bases between them. The germline CDR1 and CDR2 sequences are SGHVS and FQNEAQ. This CDR3 is built from 14 residues. Here the CDR3 DNA reads TGTGCCAGCAGCCGGACAACTAGCTCCTACGAGCAGTACTTC. Translating gives CASSRTTSSYEQYF.

The chain combines TRBV18 with TRBJ2-7; tentatively, D is TRBD1 (5 bases). The CDR3 loop spans 14 amino acids. Between the trimmed V and J ends, which lost 2 bases and 4 bases, there was a span of 12 bases. Germline loops: CDR1 KGHSH, CDR2 LQKENI. CDR3 residues: CASSPNSPGYEQYF. DNA of the CDR3: TGTGCCAGCTCACCAAATTCGCCAGGGTACGAGCAGTACTTC. The whole variable domain, remainder taken from reference TRBV18 and TRBJ2-7, is NAGVMQNPRHLVRRRGQEARLRCSPMKGHSHVYWYRQLPEEGLKFMVYLQKENIIDESGMPKERFSAEFPKEGPSILRIQQVVRGDSAAYFCASSPNSPGYEQYFGPGTRLTVT.

CDR3 coding DNA: TGTGCCAGCAGCCCCACAGGGACTGGCACCGGGGAGCTGTTTTTT. Encoded protein: CASSPTGTGTGELFF. The V gene is TRBV7-9, the J gene TRBJ2-2; D could derive from TRBD1 or TRBD2 (6 bases each). The V gene's germline CDR1 is SEHNR and CDR2 FQNEAQ (reference sequence). Deletions cut 5 bases from V and 4 bases from J, with 14 bases between. The CDR3 is 15 amino acids. The full variable domain, with the rest looked up from reference TRBV7-9 and TRBJ2-2, is DTGVSQNPRHKITKRGQNVTFRCDPISEHNRLYWYRQTLGQGPEFLTYFQNEAQLEKSRLLSDRFSAERPKGSFSTLEIQRTEQGDSAMYLCASSPTGTGTGELFFGEGSRLTVL.

This clonotype appeared a single time. This chain links TRBV12-3 or TRBV12-4 with TRBJ2-6; D gene ambiguous. This CDR3 has 15 residues. Trimming pared 6 bases from V and 5 bases from J, leaving 14 bases between. This CDR3 reads CASREQSTWANVLTF. CDR3 DNA sequence: TGTGCCAGCAGGGAGCAGTCTACTTGGGCCAACGTCCTGACTTTC.

This sequence joins TRBV25-1 and TRBJ1-1; D unclear. The CDR3 is 13 residues long. Between the trimmed V and J ends, which lost 4 bases and 2 bases, there was a span of 8 bases. Germline CDR1 MGHDK, CDR2 SYGVNS. CDR3 bases: TGTGCCAGCAGTGGGCCTTACAACACTGAAGCTTTCTTT. Protein sequence: CASSGPYNTEAFF.

This clonotype was observed many times. The chain recombines TRBV24-1 with TRBJ2-1, with 9 bases fitting TRBD2. CDR3 length equals 16 residues. With V trimmed by 2 bases and J by 8 bases, 9 bases remained unmatched. Germline CDR1 reads KGHDR; CDR2 reads SFDVKD. The CDR3 reads CATSDSGLARGDEQFF. CDR3 sequence (DNA): TGTGCCACCAGTGATTCCGGACTAGCGCGAGGCGATGAGCAGTTCTTC.

Written as DNA, the CDR3 is TGTGCCAGCAGCCCTTATAACCAGGGGGAGCAGTACTTC. Its protein product is CASSPYNQGEQYF. The J gene is TRBJ2-7, the V gene TRBV7-2; possible D gene TRBD1, 6 bases. The V end was cut by 5 bases, the J end by 7 bases, with 15 bases between. Germline assignment: CDR1 SGHTA and CDR2 FQGNSA. The CDR3 consists of 13 residues.

V is TRBV6-5 and J is TRBJ2-1; 12 nucleotides agree with TRBD2. V shed 2 bases, J shed 8 bases, and the junction held 4 bases outside the gene matches. Germline values: CDR1 MNHEY, CDR2 SVGAGI. The CDR3 loop spans 15 amino acids. The CDR3 loop is CASSYGPSGRDEQFF. The CDR3 region has the DNA TGTGCCAGCAGTTACGGGCCTAGCGGGAGGGATGAGCAGTTCTTC.

This clonotype was seen a handful of times. The chain carries TRBV20-1 and TRBJ2-3, with D possibly called TRBD1 or TRBD2 (5 bases each). The V gene's germline CDR1 is DFQATT and CDR2 SNEGSKA (reference sequence). V was trimmed by 6 bases and J by 6 bases, leaving 19 bases between them. The CDR3 covers 14 residues. CDR3 sequence: CSADLGTGADTQYF. The CDR3 bases are TGCAGTGCCGATCTGGGGACCGGTGCGGATACGCAGTATTTT.